One and the same sample provided the 23 T cell receptor beta chains below, sequenced in a study of early T cells in non-severe SARS-CoV-2 infection. One entry per CDR3 protein results from TCRdb running MiXCR on the 5' RACE reads. The sample consists of some 62,000 distinct CDR3 sequences, about 9.9% of them appearing once. The sequenced sample consisted of whole blood. These receptors originate from an adult who was a healthcare worker with PCR-confirmed SARS-CoV-2 infection or an uninfected control (not recorded which).

The rearrangement uses TRBV3-1 and TRBJ1-3; maybe TRBD1 (6 bases). The V and J ends lost 7 bases and 3 bases respectively, with 16 bases between them. The CDR3 extends over 15 amino acids. In germline, CDR1 is LGHDT, CDR2 YNNKEL (reference sequence). This CDR3 is CASTQDGGFGNTIYF. Written as DNA, the CDR3 is TGTGCCAGCACCCAGGACGGGGGCTTTGGAAACACCATATATTTT.

There are many counts of this clonotype. This sequence joins TRBV7-6 and TRBJ2-3; TRBD2 matches 13 bases. V dropped 5 bases and J dropped 6; count of bases not matched to a gene: 5. The CDR3 totals 15 residues. CDR1 and CDR2 from the germline V gene are SGHVS and FNYEAQ. In nucleotides, the CDR3 is TGTGCCAGCAGCGGACCGGGACTAGCGGGGGATACGCAGTATTTT. It codes for CASSGPGLAGDTQYF.

This clonotype came up a few times. The chain links TRBV30 to TRBJ2-4, with a possible D match to TRBD2 (6 bases). Trimming pared 3 bases from V and 0 bases from J, leaving 15 bases between. This CDR3 is built from 16 residues. Germline-derived CDR1 and CDR2 are GTSNPN and SVGIG (reference sequence). The CDR3 nucleotides read TGTGCCTGGAGCGGGGGAGGTCTCCTAGCCAAAAACATTCAGTACTTC. It specifies CAWSGGGLLAKNIQYF.

This clonotype was recorded a few times. The rearrangement joins TRBV5-6 to TRBJ2-1; 7 positions agree with TRBD1. Germline trimming cut 0 bases from V and 2 bases from J; bases unmatched to any gene: 5. CDR1 and CDR2 (germline): SGHDT, YYEEEE. The CDR3 covers 16 residues. The CDR3 here is CASSLVVTGPYNEQFF. The CDR3 DNA is TGTGCCAGCAGCTTGGTCGTGACAGGGCCCTACAATGAGCAGTTCTTC.

A few counts support this clonotype. The rearrangement uses TRBV5-5 and TRBJ2-1; 9 bases agree with TRBD1. The CDR3 runs 16 residues. The germline CDR1 and CDR2 sequences are SGHKS and YYEKEE (reference sequence). Unmatched junction bases numbered 6, after V lost 4 bases and J lost 1 base. The CDR3 bases are TGTGCCAGCAGCCGAAGGACAGGGGAGTCCTACAATGAGCAGTTCTTC. It encodes CASSRRTGESYNEQFF.

This rearrangement joins TRBV27 to TRBJ1-2; D not resolved. The CDR3 consists of 14 residues. The germline V and J ends were trimmed by 0 bases and 4 bases, with 9 bases remaining between them. Germline-derived CDR1 and CDR2 are MNHEY and SMNVEV (reference sequence). CDR3 protein: CASSLSILGYGYTF. Written as DNA, the CDR3 is TGTGCCAGCAGTTTATCCATCCTTGGCTATGGCTACACCTTC.

In this sample, this clonotype turned up a few times. V usage is TRBV6-6 and J usage is TRBJ2-5, with D tentatively TRBD1 or TRBD2 (5 bases each). The CDR3 is made up of 15 amino acids. Germline CDR1 MNHNY, CDR2 SVGAGI (reference sequence). V was pared by 2 bases and J by 0 bases, with 10 bases between. The CDR3 DNA sequence: TGTGCCAGCAGTTACGGGGACGGGTACCAAGAGACCCAGTACTTC. Protein: CASSYGDGYQETQYF.

The rearrangement uses TRBV7-2 and TRBJ2-5; D tentatively fits TRBD1 or TRBD2 (5 bases each). The germline CDR1 and CDR2 sequences are SGHTA and FQGNSA. This CDR3 contains 13 residues. Trimming removed 5 bases from V and 7 bases from J, with 14 bases in between. CDR3 coding DNA: TGTGCCAGCAGCATGGGACCCGAGGGGACCCAGTACTTC. The encoded protein is CASSMGPEGTQYF.

In its sample, this clonotype was seen a few times. The CDR3 is CASSPKGGGNQPQHF. The CDR3 nucleotides read TGTGCCAGCAGCCCGAAAGGCGGGGGAAATCAGCCCCAGCATTTT. V usage is TRBV3-1 and J usage is TRBJ1-5; TRBD1 might be the D (5 bases). The CDR3 spans 15 residues. Trimming pared 4 bases from V and 4 bases from J, leaving 14 bases between. CDR1 and CDR2 (germline): LGHDT, YNNKEL (reference sequence). The whole variable domain, remainder taken from reference TRBV3-1 and TRBJ1-5, is DTAVSQTPKYLVTQMGNDKSIKCEQNLGHDTMYWYKQDSKKFLKIMFSYNNKELIINETVPNRFSPKSPDKAHLNLHINSLELGDSAVYFCASSPKGGGNQPQHFGDGTRLSIL.

In DNA, the CDR3 is TGTGCCAGCAGTTTAAAGGGATACTACAATGAGCAGTTCTTC. This encodes CASSLKGYYNEQFF. This rearrangement joins TRBV27 to TRBJ2-1; D is uncertain. This CDR3 spans 14 amino acids. Germline-derived CDR1 and CDR2 are MNHEY and SMNVEV (reference sequence). V lost 2 bases and J 3 bases, leaving 8 bases between the germline ends.

The CDR3 coding sequence is TGTGCCAGCAGCTTGGCTAGCGCAATGGATGAGCAGTTCTTC. It codes for CASSLASAMDEQFF. The V call is TRBV9, the J call TRBJ2-1, with TRBD2 as a possible D gene (6 bases). V shed 4 bases and J shed 8 bases, with 16 bases lying between them. The length of the CDR3 is 14 residues. Germline V gene lookup returns CDR1 SGDLS and CDR2 YYNGEE.

The table lists this clonotype with a few counts. The chain is built from TRBV7-8 and TRBJ2-2, with D unresolved. Germline CDR1 is SGHVS and CDR2 is FQNEAQ. The CDR3 spans 12 residues. Trimming took off 4 bases at V and 7 bases at J, with 7 bases between the two ends. CDR3 residues: CASSSFGGELFF. CDR3 nucleotide sequence: TGTGCCAGCAGCTCCTTCGGCGGGGAGCTGTTTTTT.

The table lists this clonotype with many counts. The V gene is TRBV7-9, the J gene TRBJ2-3, with TRBD1 as a possible D gene (6 bases). Germline V CDR1 and CDR2: SEHNR, FQNEAQ (reference sequence). V was clipped by 2 bases and J by 4 bases, with 13 bases between them. The CDR3 is 15 amino acids. The CDR3 DNA reads as TGTGCCAGCAGCTTACCTGGTTCAGGGGCAGATACGCAGTATTTT. This codes for CASSLPGSGADTQYF. Full variable domain (missing parts from reference TRBV7-9 and TRBJ2-3): DTGVSQNPRHKITKRGQNVTFRCDPISEHNRLYWYRQTLGQGPEFLTYFQNEAQLEKSRLLSDRFSAERPKGSFSTLEIQRTEQGDSAMYLCASSLPGSGADTQYFGPGTRLTVL.

In this sample, this clonotype turned up many times. The rearrangement links TRBV7-6 to TRBJ2-3; possible D gene TRBD1, 6 bases. Germline CDR1 SGHVS, CDR2 FNYEAQ. The ends were cut back, 0 bases at V and 0 bases at J, with 7 bases in the middle. The CDR3 loop spans 15 amino acids. The CDR3 bases are TGTGCCAGCAGCTTAGCAGGGGGTAGCACAGATACGCAGTATTTT. This encodes CASSLAGGSTDTQYF.

Only a few counts were recorded for this clonotype. The J gene is TRBJ1-1, the V gene TRBV6-6; the match to TRBD1 covers 7 bases. Germline V lookup: CDR1 MNHNY, CDR2 SVGAGI (reference sequence). This CDR3 has 14 amino acids. V lost 2 bases and J lost 6; bases outside the gene matches: 6. The CDR3 protein is CASSYTGQASEAFF. The CDR3 coding sequence is TGTGCCAGCAGTTACACCGGACAGGCTTCTGAAGCTTTCTTT.

This rearrangement joins TRBV5-6 to TRBJ1-1; 8 bases fit TRBD1. With V trimmed by 0 bases and J by 0 bases, 1 base remained unmatched. CDR3 length equals 15 residues. Germline V gives CDR1 SGHDT, CDR2 YYEEEE. The chain's CDR3 is CASSLEDRVNTEAFF. The CDR3 DNA sequence: TGTGCCAGCAGCTTGGAGGACAGGGTGAACACTGAAGCTTTCTTT.

The table lists this clonotype with many counts. This chain uses TRBV7-2 with TRBJ2-7; 8 bases agree with TRBD1. This CDR3 is 14 amino acids long. Per germline, CDR1 SGHTA and CDR2 FQGNSA. Trimming at V came to 5 bases and at J to 3 bases, leaving 6 bases not matched to a gene. This CDR3 reads CASSLRDRFYEQYV. In DNA form, the CDR3 reads TGTGCCAGCAGCCTCCGGGACAGGTTCTACGAGCAGTACGTC.

This clonotype was detected ten times or more. The chain combines TRBV20-1 with TRBJ2-3, with TRBD2 matching 9 bases. This CDR3 spans 14 amino acids. CDR1 is DFQATT, CDR2 SNEGSKA, per germline (reference sequence). V lost 4 bases, J lost 14 bases, and 16 bases stayed unmatched. The CDR3 reads CSAKQGLAGKSRYF. Written as DNA, the CDR3 is TGCAGTGCTAAACAGGGGCTAGCGGGGAAGTCTCGGTATTTT.

V gene TRBV7-2 combines with J gene TRBJ2-7, with D perhaps matching TRBD2 (6 bases). Trimming took 0 bases from V and 3 from J, leaving 9 bases between them. CDR3 length: 14 amino acids. The germline V gene has CDR1 SGHTA and CDR2 FQGNSA. The chain's CDR3 is CASSLAPSDYEQYV. CDR3 in DNA: TGTGCCAGCAGCTTAGCTCCTAGCGACTACGAGCAGTACGTC.

The chain carries TRBV12-3 or TRBV12-4 and TRBJ1-2, with D unresolved. The ends were cut back, 1 base at V and 4 bases at J, with 7 bases in the middle. The CDR3 is made up of 13 amino acids. The CDR3: CASSLVVGYGYTF. The CDR3 nucleotides are TGTGCCAGCAGTTTAGTGGTCGGCTATGGCTACACCTTC.

This clonotype showed up just a few times. The rearrangement uses TRBV11-3 and TRBJ2-7, with D perhaps TRBD2 (5 bases). Per germline, CDR1 SGHNT and CDR2 YENEEA. This CDR3 contains 14 residues. The ends were cut back, 5 bases at V and 7 bases at J, with 18 bases in the middle. The CDR3 DNA is TGTGCCAGCAGCAACGGACTCCAGCGGATGGAGCAGTACGTC. It translates to CASSNGLQRMEQYV.

The V and J genes are TRBV4-1 and TRBJ2-5; no clear D gene. This CDR3 is built from 13 residues. V was pared by 1 base and J by 2 bases, with 5 bases between. Germline CDR1 reads MGHRA; CDR2 reads YSYEKL. The CDR3 loop is CASSQGGQETQYF. The CDR3 nucleotides are TGCGCCAGCAGCCAAGGGGGTCAAGAGACCCAGTACTTC.

This clonotype has a count of ten or more. The chain couples TRBV7-4 to TRBJ2-4; D ambiguous. The ends were cut back, 8 bases at V and 0 bases at J, with 20 bases in the middle. This CDR3 is 17 amino acids long. Per the germline V gene, CDR1 is SGHVT and CDR2 is SQSDAQ. CDR3 sequence (DNA): TGTGCCAGCCCTATACAAAAAACAGCTCTAGCCAAAAACATTCAGTACTTC. Translating it yields CASPIQKTALAKNIQYF.